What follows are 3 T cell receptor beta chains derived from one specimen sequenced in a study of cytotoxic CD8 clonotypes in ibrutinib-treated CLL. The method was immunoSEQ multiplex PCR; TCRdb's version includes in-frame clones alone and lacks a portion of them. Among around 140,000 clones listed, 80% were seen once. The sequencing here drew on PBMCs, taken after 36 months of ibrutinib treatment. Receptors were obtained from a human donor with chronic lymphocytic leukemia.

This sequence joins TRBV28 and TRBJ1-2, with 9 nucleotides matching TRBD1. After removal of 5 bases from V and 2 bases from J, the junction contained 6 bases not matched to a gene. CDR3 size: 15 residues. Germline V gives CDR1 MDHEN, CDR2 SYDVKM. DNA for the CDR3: TGTGCCAGCAGTGGATTGGACAGGGGAAACTATGGCTACACCTTC. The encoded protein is CASSGLDRGNYGYTF.

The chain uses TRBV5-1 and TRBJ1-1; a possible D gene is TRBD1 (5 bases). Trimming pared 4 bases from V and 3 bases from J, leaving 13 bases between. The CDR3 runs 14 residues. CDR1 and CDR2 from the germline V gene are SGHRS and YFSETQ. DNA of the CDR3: TGCGCCAGCAGCCGTTGGGGAGGGGACACTGAAGCTTTCTTT. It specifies CASSRWGGDTEAFF.

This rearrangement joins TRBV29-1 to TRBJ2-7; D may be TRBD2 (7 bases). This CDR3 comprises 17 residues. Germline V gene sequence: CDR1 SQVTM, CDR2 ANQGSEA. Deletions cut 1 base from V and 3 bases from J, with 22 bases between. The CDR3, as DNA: TGCAGCGTTGAAGTCTGGAGGGAGGGGGGCATTTACTACGAGCAGTACTTC. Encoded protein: CSVEVWREGGIYYEQYF.